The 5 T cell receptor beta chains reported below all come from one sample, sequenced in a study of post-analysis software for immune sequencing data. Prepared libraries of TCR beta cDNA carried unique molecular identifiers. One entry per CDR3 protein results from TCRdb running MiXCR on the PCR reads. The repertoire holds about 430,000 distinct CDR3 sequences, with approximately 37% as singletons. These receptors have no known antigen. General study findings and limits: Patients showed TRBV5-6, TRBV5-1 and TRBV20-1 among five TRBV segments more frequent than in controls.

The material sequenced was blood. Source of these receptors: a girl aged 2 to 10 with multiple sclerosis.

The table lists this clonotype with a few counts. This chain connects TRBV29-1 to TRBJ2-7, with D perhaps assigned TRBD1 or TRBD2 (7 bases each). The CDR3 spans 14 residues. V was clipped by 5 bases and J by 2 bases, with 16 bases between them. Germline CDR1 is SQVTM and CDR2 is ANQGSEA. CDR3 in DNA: TGCAGCGTTTGCCGGGACAGCGGGGCCTACGAGCAGTACTTC. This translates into CSVCRDSGAYEQYF.

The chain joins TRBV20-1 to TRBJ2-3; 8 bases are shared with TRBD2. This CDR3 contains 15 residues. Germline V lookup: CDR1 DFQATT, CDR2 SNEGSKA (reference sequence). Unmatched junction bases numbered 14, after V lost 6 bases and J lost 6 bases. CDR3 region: CSASKRERGFDTQYF. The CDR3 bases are TGCAGTGCCTCGAAGCGGGAGAGGGGGTTCGATACGCAGTATTTT.

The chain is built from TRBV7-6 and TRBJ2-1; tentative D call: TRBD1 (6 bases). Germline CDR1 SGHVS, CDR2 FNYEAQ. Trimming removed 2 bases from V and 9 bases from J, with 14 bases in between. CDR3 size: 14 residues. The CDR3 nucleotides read TGTGCCAGCAGCTTACGTCTGGGGGCGGTTGAGCAGTTCTTC. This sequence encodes CASSLRLGAVEQFF.

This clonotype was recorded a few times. The CDR3 reads CSAGQVDYGYTF. In DNA, the CDR3 is TGCAGCGCCGGTCAGGTAGACTATGGCTACACCTTC. The J gene is TRBJ1-2, the V gene TRBV29-1; no clear D. The CDR3 extends over 12 amino acids. Germline V gene data show CDR1 as SQVTM and CDR2 as ANQGSEA. The V end was cut by 7 bases, the J end by 3 bases, with 12 bases between.

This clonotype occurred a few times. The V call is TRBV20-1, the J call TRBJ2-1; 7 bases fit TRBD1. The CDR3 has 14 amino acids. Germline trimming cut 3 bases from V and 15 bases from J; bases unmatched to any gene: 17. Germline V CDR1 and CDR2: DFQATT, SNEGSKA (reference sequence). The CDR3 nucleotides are TGCAGTGCTAGCCTACTACCCCCAGACTCAGGGGGGTTCTTC. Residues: CSASLLPPDSGGFF.